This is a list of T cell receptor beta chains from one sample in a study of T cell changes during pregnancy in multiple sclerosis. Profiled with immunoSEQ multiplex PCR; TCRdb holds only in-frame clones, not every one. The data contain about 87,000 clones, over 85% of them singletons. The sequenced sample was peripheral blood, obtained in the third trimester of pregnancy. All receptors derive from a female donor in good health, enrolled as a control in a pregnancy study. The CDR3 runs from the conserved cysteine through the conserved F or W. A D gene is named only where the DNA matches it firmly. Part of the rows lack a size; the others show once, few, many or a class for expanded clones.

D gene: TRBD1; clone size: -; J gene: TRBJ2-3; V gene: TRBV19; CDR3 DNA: TGTGCCAGTAGTATCATTGGGGACAGGGATTCAGATACGCAGTATTTT; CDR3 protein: CASSIIGDRDSDTQYF
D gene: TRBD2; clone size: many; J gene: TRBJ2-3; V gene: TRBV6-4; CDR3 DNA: TGTGCCAGCAGTGAGGGCGGGAGAGAAACAGATACGCAGTATTTT; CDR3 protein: CASSEGGRETDTQYF
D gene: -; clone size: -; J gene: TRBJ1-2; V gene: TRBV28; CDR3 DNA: TGTGCCAGCAGTTTATCAAGTACAGGGTTCTCCTATGGCTACACCTTC; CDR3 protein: CASSLSSTGFSYGYTF
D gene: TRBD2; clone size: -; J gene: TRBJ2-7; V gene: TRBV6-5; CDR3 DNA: TGTGCCAGCAGTTACGGGGCTAGCGGGAGGCCCTACGAGCAGTACTTC; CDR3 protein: CASSYGASGRPYEQYF
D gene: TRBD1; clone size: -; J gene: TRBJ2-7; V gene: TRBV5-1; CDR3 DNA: TGCGCCAGCAGCCCCCGGACAGGGGGATACGAGCAGTACTTC; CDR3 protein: CASSPRTGGYEQYF
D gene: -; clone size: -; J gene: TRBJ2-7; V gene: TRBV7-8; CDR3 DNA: TGTGCCAGCAGCGTAAGACAGGCCGAGCAGTACTTC; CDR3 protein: CASSVRQAEQYF
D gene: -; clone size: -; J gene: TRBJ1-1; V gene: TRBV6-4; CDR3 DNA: TGTGCCAGCAGTGTTGTACGAGGTGCTGAAGCTTTCTTT; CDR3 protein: CASSVVRGAEAFF
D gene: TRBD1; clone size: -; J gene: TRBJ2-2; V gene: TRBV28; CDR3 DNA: TGTGCCAGCAGTCTTAACAGGGGAACGAACACCGGGGAGCTGTTTTTT; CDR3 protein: CASSLNRGTNTGELFF
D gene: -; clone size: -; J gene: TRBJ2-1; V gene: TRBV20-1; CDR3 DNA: TGCAGTGCTGAAATGAGTAATGAGCAGTTCTTC; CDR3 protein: CSAEMSNEQFF
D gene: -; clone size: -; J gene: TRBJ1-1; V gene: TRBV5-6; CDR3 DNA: TGTGCCAGCAGCAAGGACAGTACAAGGACTGAAGCTTTCTTT; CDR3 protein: CASSKDSTRTEAFF
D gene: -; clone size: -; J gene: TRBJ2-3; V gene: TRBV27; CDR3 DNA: TGTGCCAGCAGTTTACTTGGACTGGCTAGCACAGATACGCAGTATTTT; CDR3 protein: CASSLLGLASTDTQYF
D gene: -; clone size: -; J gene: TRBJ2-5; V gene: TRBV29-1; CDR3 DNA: TGCAGCTCTAGGGGGGGAATGGGGGAGACCCAGTACTTC; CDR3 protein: CSSRGGMGETQYF
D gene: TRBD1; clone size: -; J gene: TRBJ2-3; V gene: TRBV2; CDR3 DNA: TGTGCCAGCAGTGCAGCAAGGACAGGGCAGGCAGATACGCAGTATTTT; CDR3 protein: CASSAARTGQADTQYF
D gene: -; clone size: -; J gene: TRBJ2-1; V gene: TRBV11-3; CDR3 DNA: TGTGCCAGCAGCCTGGAGAATGAGCAGTTCTTC; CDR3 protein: CASSLENEQFF
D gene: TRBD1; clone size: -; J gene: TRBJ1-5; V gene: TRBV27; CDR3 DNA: TGTGCCAGCGGGGTTTTAGGACAGGGGCTTAATCAGCCCCAGCATTTT; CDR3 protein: CASGVLGQGLNQPQHF
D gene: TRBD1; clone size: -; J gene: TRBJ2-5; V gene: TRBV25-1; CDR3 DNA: TGTGCCAGCAGTGAAGGACAGGCCCGAGGGTGGACCCAGTACTTC; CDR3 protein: CASSEGQARGWTQYF
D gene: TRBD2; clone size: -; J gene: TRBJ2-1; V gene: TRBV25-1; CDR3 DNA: TGTGCCACTCAAACTGCCGGACTAGCTTCGGCTGAGCAGTTCTTC; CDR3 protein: CATQTAGLASAEQFF
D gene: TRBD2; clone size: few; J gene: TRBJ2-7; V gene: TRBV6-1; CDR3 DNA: TGTGCCAGCAGTGCAACGGGAGGGGGTAACTACGAGCAGTACTTC; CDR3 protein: CASSATGGGNYEQYF
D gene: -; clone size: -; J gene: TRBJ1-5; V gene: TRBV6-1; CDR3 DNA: TGTGCCAGCAGTCTTACAGGTCGACAGCCCCAGCATTTT; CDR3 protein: CASSLTGRQPQHF
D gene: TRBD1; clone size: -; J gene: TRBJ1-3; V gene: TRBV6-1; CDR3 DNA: TGTGCCAGCAGTGACACAGGGGGGAGAGACTCTGGAAACACCATATATTTT; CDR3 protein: CASSDTGGRDSGNTIYF
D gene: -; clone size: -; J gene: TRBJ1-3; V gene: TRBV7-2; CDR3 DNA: TGTGCCAGCAGCTTAATGGCGACCGGGGACACCATATATTTT; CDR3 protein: CASSLMATGDTIYF
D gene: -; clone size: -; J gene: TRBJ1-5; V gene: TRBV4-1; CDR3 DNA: TGCGCCAGCGGGTGGGGGGGCGATCAGCCCCAGCATTTT; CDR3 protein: CASGWGGDQPQHF
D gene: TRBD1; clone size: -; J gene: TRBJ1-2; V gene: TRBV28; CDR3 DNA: TGTGCCAGCAGTCCCAGACAGGGGGTCAATGGCTACACCTTC; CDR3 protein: CASSPRQGVNGYTF
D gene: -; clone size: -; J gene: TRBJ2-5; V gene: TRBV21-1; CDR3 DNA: TGTGCCAGCAGGGGGCCTGGCCAAGAGACCCAGTACTTC; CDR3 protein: CASRGPGQETQYF
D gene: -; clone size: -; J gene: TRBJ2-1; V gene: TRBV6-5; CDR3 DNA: TGTGCCAGCAGTTCCTACCGAGGATACAATGAGCAGTTCTTC; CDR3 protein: CASSSYRGYNEQFF
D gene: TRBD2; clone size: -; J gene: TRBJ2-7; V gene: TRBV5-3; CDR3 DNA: TGTGCCAGAAGCTCGACCGGGACTAGCGGGAGAAAGCAGTACTTC; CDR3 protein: CARSSTGTSGRKQYF
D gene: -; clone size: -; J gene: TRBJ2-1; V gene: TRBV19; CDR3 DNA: TGTGCCAGTAGTAATCATCGGTCTGCGCAGTTCTTC; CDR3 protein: CASSNHRSAQFF
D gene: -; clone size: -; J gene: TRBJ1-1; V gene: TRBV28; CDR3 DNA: TGTGCCAGCAGGACCAGGGATACGGGCACTGAAGCTTTCTTT; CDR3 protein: CASRTRDTGTEAFF
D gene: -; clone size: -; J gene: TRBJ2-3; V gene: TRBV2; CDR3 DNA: TGTGCATCATATCGGGGAGATACGCAGTATTTT; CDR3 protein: CASYRGDTQYF
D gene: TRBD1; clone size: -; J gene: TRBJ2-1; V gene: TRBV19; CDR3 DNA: TGTGCCAGTAGTACCCCGACAGGGGGAAGAGTTTTCTCCTACAATGAGCAGTTCTTC; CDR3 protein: CASSTPTGGRVFSYNEQFF
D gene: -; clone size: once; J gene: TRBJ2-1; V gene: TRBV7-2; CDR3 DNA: TGTGCCAGCAGCCAGGGGTCTTTGGGTGAGCAGTTCTTC; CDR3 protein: CASSQGSLGEQFF
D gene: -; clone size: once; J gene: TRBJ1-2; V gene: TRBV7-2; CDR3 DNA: TGTGCCAGCAGCTTAGAACAGGTCTATGGCTACACCTTC; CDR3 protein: CASSLEQVYGYTF
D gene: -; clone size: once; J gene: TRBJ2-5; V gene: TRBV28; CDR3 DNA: TGTGCCAGCAGTTTATTAGGGGCCGGGCAAGAGACCCAGTACTTC; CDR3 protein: CASSLLGAGQETQYF
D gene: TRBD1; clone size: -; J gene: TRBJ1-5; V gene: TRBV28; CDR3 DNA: TGTGCCAGCAGGGACAGGACTCAGCCCCAGCATTTT; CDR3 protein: CASRDRTQPQHF
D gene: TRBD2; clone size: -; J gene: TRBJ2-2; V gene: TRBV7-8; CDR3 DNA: TGTGCCAGCAGCTCCACGATCAGCGGGGGGAACACCGGGGAGCTGTTTTTT; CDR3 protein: CASSSTISGGNTGELFF
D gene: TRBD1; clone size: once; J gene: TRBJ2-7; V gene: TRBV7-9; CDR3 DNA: TGTGCCAGCAGCTCGACCGCCGGGACAGTTGAACACGAGCAGTACTTC; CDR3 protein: CASSSTAGTVEHEQYF
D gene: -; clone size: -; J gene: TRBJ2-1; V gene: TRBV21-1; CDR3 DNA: TGTGCCAGCAGCAAAACCTGGGGGAGAAGCGGGAGAGTGAACAATGAGCAGTTCTTC; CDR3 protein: CASSKTWGRSGRVNNEQFF
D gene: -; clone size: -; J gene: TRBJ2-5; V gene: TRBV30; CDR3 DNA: TGTGCCTGGACCCGGGATAATCAAGAGACCCAGTACTTC; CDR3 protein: CAWTRDNQETQYF
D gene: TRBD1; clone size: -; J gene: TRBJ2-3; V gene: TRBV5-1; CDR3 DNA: TGCGCCAGCACCAGGACAGGGGGTACAGATACGCAGTATTTT; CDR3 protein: CASTRTGGTDTQYF
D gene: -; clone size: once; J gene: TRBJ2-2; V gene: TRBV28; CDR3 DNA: TGTGCCAGCAGTTCCGGCTTTGGAGCCCTAAACACCGGGGAGCTGTTTTTT; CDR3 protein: CASSSGFGALNTGELFF
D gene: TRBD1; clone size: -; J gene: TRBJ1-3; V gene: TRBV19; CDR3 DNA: TGTGCCAGTAGTTCGGGACAGAGCTCTGGAAACACCATATATTTT; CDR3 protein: CASSSGQSSGNTIYF
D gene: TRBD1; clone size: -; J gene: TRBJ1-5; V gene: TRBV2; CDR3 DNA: TGTGCCAGCAGTGAGGGACAGGGCCCTTCCTATCAGCCCCAGCATTTT; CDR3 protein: CASSEGQGPSYQPQHF
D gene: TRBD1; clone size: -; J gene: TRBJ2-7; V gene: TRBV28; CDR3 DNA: TGTGCCAGCAGTTCCTTTATGGGGGACAGGTACGAGCAGTACTTC; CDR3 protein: CASSSFMGDRYEQYF
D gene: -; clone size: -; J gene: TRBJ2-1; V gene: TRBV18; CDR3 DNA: TGTGCCAGCTCACAACTCAATGAGCAGTTCTTC; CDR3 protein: CASSQLNEQFF
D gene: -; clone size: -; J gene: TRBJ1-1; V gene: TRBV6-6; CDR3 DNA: TGTGCCAGCAGCCTTCCCGAGGCGGGGGAGAGCACTGAAGCTTTCTTT; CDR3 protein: CASSLPEAGESTEAFF
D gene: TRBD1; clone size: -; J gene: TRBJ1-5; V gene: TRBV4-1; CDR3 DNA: TGCGCCAGCAGCCAAGGACAGGGCACCAATCAGCCCCAGCATTTT; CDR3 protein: CASSQGQGTNQPQHF
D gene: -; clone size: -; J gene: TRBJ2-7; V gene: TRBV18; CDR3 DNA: TGTGCCAGCTCACCAGACTTGCCCGACGAGCAGTACTTC; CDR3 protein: CASSPDLPDEQYF
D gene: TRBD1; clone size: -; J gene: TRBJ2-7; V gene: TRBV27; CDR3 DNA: TGTGCCAGCAGTTTATCCTACAGGGGCAGGTACGAGCAGTACTTC; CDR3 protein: CASSLSYRGRYEQYF
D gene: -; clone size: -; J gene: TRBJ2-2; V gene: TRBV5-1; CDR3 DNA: TGCGCCAGCAGCTTGGGTGACAGGGAGGTATGGAACACCGGGGAGCTGTTTTTT; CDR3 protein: CASSLGDREVWNTGELFF
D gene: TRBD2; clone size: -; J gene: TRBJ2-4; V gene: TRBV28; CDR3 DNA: TGTGCCAGCAGGGTTAGCGGGAGTTGGGACATTCAGTACTTC; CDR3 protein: CASRVSGSWDIQYF
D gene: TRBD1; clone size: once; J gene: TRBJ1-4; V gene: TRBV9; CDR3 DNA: TGTGCCAGCAGCAAAGAGACAGGGAAGAATGAAAAACTGTTTTTT; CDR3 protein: CASSKETGKNEKLFF
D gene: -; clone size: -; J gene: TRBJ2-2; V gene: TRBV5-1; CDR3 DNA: TGCGCCAGCAGCTTTAGTCGGGCGGGCACCGGGGAGCTGTTTTTT; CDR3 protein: CASSFSRAGTGELFF
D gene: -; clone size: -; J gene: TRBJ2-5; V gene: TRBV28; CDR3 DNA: TGTGCCAGCAGTTTAGACTCGCCGCAAGAGACCCAGTACTTC; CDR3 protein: CASSLDSPQETQYF
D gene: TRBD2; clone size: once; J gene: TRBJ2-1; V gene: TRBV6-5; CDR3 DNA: TGTGCCAGCAGTTACGGACTAGCGGGAGAGGGTGAGCAGTTCTTC; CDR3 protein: CASSYGLAGEGEQFF
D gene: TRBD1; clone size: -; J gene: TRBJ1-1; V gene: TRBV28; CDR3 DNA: TGTGCCAGCAGTCTTAAACAGGGGTACACTGAAGCTTTCTTT; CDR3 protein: CASSLKQGYTEAFF
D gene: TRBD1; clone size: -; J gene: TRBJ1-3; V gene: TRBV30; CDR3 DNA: TGTGCCTGGGGGGGACAGCACTCTGGAAACACCATATATTTT; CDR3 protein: CAWGGQHSGNTIYF
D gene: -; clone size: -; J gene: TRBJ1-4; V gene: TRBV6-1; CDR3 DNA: TGTGCCAGCAGTGGGCCCGGCGGGAGGGCTAATGAAAAACTGTTTTTT; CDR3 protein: CASSGPGGRANEKLFF
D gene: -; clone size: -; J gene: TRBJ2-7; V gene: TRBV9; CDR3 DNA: TGTGCCAGCAGGATCGGACAGTACGAGCAGTACTTC; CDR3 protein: CASRIGQYEQYF
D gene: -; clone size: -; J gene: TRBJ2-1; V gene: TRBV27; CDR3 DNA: TGTGCCAGCAGTCACCTCGGGAGTTACCTCAATGAGCAGTTCTTC; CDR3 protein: CASSHLGSYLNEQFF